These T cell receptor beta chains were read from a single sample in a study of T cell responses to AZD1222 COVID-19 vaccine. Method: immunoSEQ multiplex PCR; TCRdb's copy keeps in-frame clones and lacks some. Among 150,000 to 200,000 clones, roughly 91% were seen once, and the ten largest hold about 5.9%. The starting material was peripheral blood, obtained 28 days after the second AZD1222 dose. The receptors derive from an adult who received the AZD1222 COVID-19 vaccine. CDR3s include the opening cysteine and the closing phenylalanine or tryptophan. The D gene is left open where the match is weak. The size entry is marked missing in some rows and otherwise reads once, few, many or a size class.

j_call d_call v_call clone_size cdr3_aa cdr3_nt
TRBJ1-6 - TRBV7-2 - CASSLVVVGSNSPLHF TGTGCCAGCAGCTTAGTCGTGGTGGGTTCTAATTCACCCCTCCACTTT
TRBJ2-1 TRBD1 TRBV2 - CASSTTGVRNSYNEQFF TGTGCCAGCAGTACGACAGGGGTCCGGAACTCCTACAATGAGCAGTTCTTC
TRBJ2-3 TRBD2 TRBV3-1/TRBV3-2 - CASSQGGLAGISTDTQYF TGTGCCAGCAGCCAAGGAGGACTAGCGGGGATTAGCACAGATACGCAGTATTTT
TRBJ2-7 - TRBV6-6 - CASSYPSFRAYEQYF TGTGCCAGCAGTTACCCGAGTTTTAGGGCCTACGAGCAGTACTTC
TRBJ1-2 TRBD1 TRBV5-1 - CASSFTHYRTGPWVHYGYTF TGCGCCAGCAGCTTCACCCATTACCGGACAGGACCCTGGGTCCACTATGGCTACACCTTC
TRBJ1-4 - TRBV5-1 - CASSLDRGNNEKLFF TGCGCCAGCAGCTTGGATCGGGGGAATAATGAAAAACTGTTTTTT
TRBJ1-6 TRBD1 TRBV6-5 - CASREGAGEGSPLHF TGTGCCAGCAGGGAGGGGGCAGGGGAAGGATCACCCCTCCACTTT
TRBJ2-7 TRBD1 TRBV6-5 - CASSYTTGDHEQYF TGTGCCAGCAGTTACACGACAGGGGACCACGAGCAGTACTTC
TRBJ1-3 TRBD1 TRBV7-2 once CASSLGQGKGNTIYF TGTGCCAGCAGCCTGGGACAGGGGAAGGGAAACACCATATATTTT
TRBJ1-2 TRBD1 TRBV10-2 - CASSEWAGGGYTF TGCGCCAGCAGTGAGTGGGCAGGGGGAGGCTACACCTTC
TRBJ1-5 TRBD1 TRBV2 - CASSATGGNQPQHF TGTGCCAGCAGTGCTACAGGGGGCAATCAGCCCCAGCATTTT
TRBJ1-2 - TRBV7-2 - CASSLAVQDGYTF TGTGCCAGCAGCTTAGCAGTACAGGATGGCTACACCTTC
TRBJ2-1 TRBD2 TRBV19 - CASRLGNAGVRPQQFF TGTGCCAGTAGGCTTGGTAACGCGGGAGTGCGTCCGCAGCAGTTCTTC
TRBJ2-3 TRBD2 TRBV4-1 - CASSQPRLAGDIDTQYF TGCGCCAGCAGCCAACCCCGACTAGCGGGAGATATAGATACGCAGTATTTT
TRBJ2-7 - TRBV14 few CASSQDLGGQGEQYF TGTGCCAGCAGCCAAGATCTAGGCGGTCAGGGAGAGCAGTACTTC
TRBJ1-5 - TRBV7-5 - CARSLSRQVNNQPQHF TGTGCCAGAAGCTTATCGCGACAGGTTAACAATCAGCCCCAGCATTTT
TRBJ2-7 TRBD1 TRBV28 - CASSSGQGPAYEQYF TGTGCCAGCAGCAGCGGACAGGGGCCGGCCTACGAGCAGTACTTC
TRBJ1-4 TRBD1 TRBV28 - CASRGQGAGEKLFF TGTGCCAGCAGGGGACAGGGAGCAGGTGAAAAACTGTTTTTT
TRBJ1-1 - TRBV18 once CASSPTGQKNTEAFF TGTGCCAGCTCACCAACTGGACAGAAGAACACTGAAGCTTTCTTT
TRBJ1-2 TRBD1 TRBV28 - CASSLSVTGNYGYTF TGTGCCAGCAGTTTATCCGTGACAGGGAACTATGGCTACACCTTC
TRBJ1-5 - TRBV30 - CAWSVAGIGNQPQHF TGTGCCTGGAGTGTCGCGGGAATCGGCAATCAGCCCCAGCATTTT
TRBJ2-7 - TRBV5-1 - CASSHQYEQYF TGCGCCAGCAGCCATCAATACGAGCAGTACTTC
TRBJ1-1 - TRBV7-2 - CASSSGQNTEAFF TGTGCCAGCAGCTCAGGACAGAACACTGAAGCTTTCTTT
TRBJ1-2 - TRBV28 - CASRSPSGEWGYTF TGTGCCAGCAGGTCCCCTTCAGGGGAGTGGGGCTACACCTTC
TRBJ1-1 - TRBV10-3 - CAISDYGGPAFF TGTGCCATCAGTGATTATGGGGGGCCAGCTTTCTTT
TRBJ2-3 - TRBV7-2 once CASSFGRQTDTQYF TGTGCCAGCAGCTTCGGCAGGCAGACAGATACGCAGTATTTT
TRBJ2-3 TRBD2 TRBV3-1/TRBV3-2 - CASSQVGSVSGGDTQYF TGTGCCAGCAGCCAAGTGGGCTCGGTTAGCGGGGGGGATACGCAGTATTTT
TRBJ2-7 - TRBV11-2 - CASSLAGTYEQYF TGTGCCAGCAGCTTAGCAGGCACCTACGAGCAGTACTTC
TRBJ2-1 TRBD1 TRBV27 - CASSGPTGAYNEQFF TGTGCCAGCAGCGGGCCAACAGGGGCCTACAATGAGCAGTTCTTC
TRBJ2-1 TRBD2 TRBV24-1 once CATSDSGLANEQFF TGTGCCACCAGTGATTCGGGACTAGCTAATGAGCAGTTCTTC
TRBJ2-2 TRBD2 TRBV28 once CASSPSGRDTGELFF TGTGCCAGCAGCCCTAGCGGGAGAGACACCGGGGAGCTGTTTTTT
TRBJ1-5 TRBD1 TRBV30 - CAWSIGTGFEQPQHF TGTGCCTGGAGTATTGGGACAGGGTTTGAGCAGCCCCAGCATTTT
TRBJ2-7 - TRBV7-8 medium-sized CASSFGHSYEQYF TGTGCCAGCAGCTTCGGCCATTCCTACGAGCAGTACTTC
TRBJ2-7 - TRBV28 - CASSLSDGVGLLLPYEQYF TGTGCCAGCAGTTTATCTGATGGGGTGGGGCTTCTGTTACCCTACGAGCAGTACTTC
TRBJ1-2 - TRBV3-1/TRBV3-2 once CASSQEWTRNGFRGYTF TGTGCCAGCAGCCAAGAATGGACGAGGAACGGCTTTCGGGGCTACACCTTC
TRBJ1-1 - TRBV18 - CASSPRSQQDTEAFF TGTGCCAGCTCACCACGATCCCAGCAGGACACTGAAGCTTTCTTT
TRBJ1-4 - TRBV7-9 - CASSLDGARGEKLFF TGTGCCAGCAGCTTGGACGGGGCAAGGGGTGAAAAACTGTTTTTT
TRBJ2-5 TRBD2 TRBV19 - CASREGLVGSETQYF TGTGCCAGTAGAGAAGGACTAGTTGGATCAGAGACCCAGTACTTC
TRBJ1-2 - TRBV6-1 - CASSDGHAYGYTF TGTGCCAGCAGTGACGGACACGCCTATGGCTACACCTTC
TRBJ1-1 - TRBV5-1 - CASSLGGEPNTEAFF TGCGCCAGCAGCTTGGGAGGGGAGCCGAACACTGAAGCTTTCTTT
TRBJ1-1 - TRBV7-6 once CASSSRGITEAFF TGTGCCAGCAGCTCCCGAGGGATCACTGAAGCTTTCTTT